These 5 T cell receptor beta chains share one sample of origin, sequenced in a study of PD-L1 blockade in urothelial cancer. Documented time point: pretreatment peripheral blood. Clones were read by immunoSEQ multiplex PCR, and TCRdb kept only the in-frame ones, dropping some. The sample records 70,000 or so clones, roughly nine tenths being singletons. Sequencing was performed on PBMCs, taken around atezolizumab (anti-PD-L1) treatment. The receptors derive from a man between 65 and 85 years old with urothelial cancer.

Concerning this clone: Since no conserved phenylalanine or tryptophan closes the CDR3, a read error is the likely cause. The DNA is left out, because the CDR3 cannot be placed on it with certainty; the CDR3 is given as TCRdb lists it. The chain employs TRBV10-1 and TRBJ2-3; TRBD2, as called in the table, went unchecked against the DNA. Germline V gene lookup returns CDR1 WNHNN and CDR2 SYGVQD (reference sequence). The CDR3 comprises 9 residues, both ends counted. CDR3 region: CASSGRTSV.

The J gene is TRBJ2-1, the V gene TRBV13; 9 bases match TRBD1. Germline trimming cut 5 bases from V and 6 bases from J; bases unmatched to any gene: 8. CDR1 and CDR2 from the germline V gene are PRHDT and FYEKMQ (reference sequence). The CDR3 loop spans 15 amino acids. CDR3 sequence (DNA): TGTGCCAGCAGCCGCCGGGACAGGGATGCCAATGAGCAGTTCTTC. Translated, it gives CASSRRDRDANEQFF. Combining the CDR3 with reference TRBV13 and TRBJ2-1 gives the whole variable domain AAGVIQSPRHLIKEKRETATLKCYPIPRHDTVYWYQQGPGQDPQFLISFYEKMQSDKGSIPDRFSAQQFSDYHSELNMSSLELGDSALYFCASSRRDRDANEQFFGPGTRLTVL.

This chain links TRBV6-5 with TRBJ2-2, with D tentatively TRBD1 (5 bases). V lost 0 bases and J lost 5, with 10 bases in between. Germline values: CDR1 MNHEY, CDR2 SVGAGI. CDR3 length: 15 amino acids. The CDR3 DNA reads TGTGCCAGCAGTTACTCAAATCGACAGACCGGGGAGCTGTTTTTT. The encoded protein is CASSYSNRQTGELFF.

V and J are TRBV19 and TRBJ2-1; D is unresolved. Germline V CDR1 and CDR2: LNHDA, SQIVND (reference sequence). CDR3 length: 12 residues. Trimming left V 7 bases short and J 0 bases short, with 4 bases between. The chain's CDR3 is CASTSSYNEQFF. CDR3 in DNA: TGTGCCAGTACCAGCTCCTACAATGAGCAGTTCTTC.

V and J are TRBV5-1 and TRBJ2-2; D might be TRBD2 (5 bases). Trimming removed 0 bases from V and 7 bases from J, with 10 bases in between. This CDR3 contains 14 residues. The V gene's germline CDR1 is SGHRS and CDR2 YFSETQ. CDR3 residues: CASSLAREGGELFF. The CDR3 nucleotides read TGCGCCAGCAGCTTGGCCCGGGAAGGCGGGGAGCTGTTTTTT.